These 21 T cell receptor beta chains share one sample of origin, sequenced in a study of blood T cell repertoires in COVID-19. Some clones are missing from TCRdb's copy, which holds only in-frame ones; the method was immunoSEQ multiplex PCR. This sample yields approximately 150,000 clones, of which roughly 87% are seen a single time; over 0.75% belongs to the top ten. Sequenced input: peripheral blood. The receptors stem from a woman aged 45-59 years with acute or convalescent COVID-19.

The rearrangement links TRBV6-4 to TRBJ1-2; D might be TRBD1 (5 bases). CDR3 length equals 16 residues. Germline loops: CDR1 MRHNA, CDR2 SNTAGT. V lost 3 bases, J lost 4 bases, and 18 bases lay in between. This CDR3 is CASSDPVGGGSYGYTF. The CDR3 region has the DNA TGTGCCAGCAGTGATCCTGTGGGGGGAGGGAGCTATGGCTACACCTTC.

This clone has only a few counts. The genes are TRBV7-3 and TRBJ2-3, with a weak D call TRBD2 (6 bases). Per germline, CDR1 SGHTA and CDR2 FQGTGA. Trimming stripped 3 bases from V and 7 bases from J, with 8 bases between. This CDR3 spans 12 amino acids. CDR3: CASSFAGNTQYF. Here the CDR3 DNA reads TGTGCCAGCAGCTTCGCGGGGAATACGCAGTATTTT.

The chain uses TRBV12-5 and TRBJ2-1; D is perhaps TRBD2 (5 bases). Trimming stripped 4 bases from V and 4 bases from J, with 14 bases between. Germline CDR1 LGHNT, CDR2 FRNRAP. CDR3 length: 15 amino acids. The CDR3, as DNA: TGTGCTAGTGGTTCTCGTGAGGGTGGGTACAATGAGCAGTTCTTC. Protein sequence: CASGSREGGYNEQFF.

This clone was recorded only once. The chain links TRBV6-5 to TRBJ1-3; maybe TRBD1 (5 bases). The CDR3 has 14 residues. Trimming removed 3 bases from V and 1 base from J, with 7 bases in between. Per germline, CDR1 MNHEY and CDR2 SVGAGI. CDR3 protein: CASSYRGSGNTIYF. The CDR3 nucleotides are TGTGCCAGCAGTTATAGGGGATCTGGAAACACCATATATTTT.

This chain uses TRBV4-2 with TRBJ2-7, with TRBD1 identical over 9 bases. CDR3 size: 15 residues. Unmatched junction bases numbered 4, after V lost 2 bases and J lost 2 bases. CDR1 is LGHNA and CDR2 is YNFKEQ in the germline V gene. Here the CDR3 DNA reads TGTGCCAGCAGCCAACCCGGGACAGGGACCTACGAGCAGTACTTC. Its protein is CASSQPGTGTYEQYF.

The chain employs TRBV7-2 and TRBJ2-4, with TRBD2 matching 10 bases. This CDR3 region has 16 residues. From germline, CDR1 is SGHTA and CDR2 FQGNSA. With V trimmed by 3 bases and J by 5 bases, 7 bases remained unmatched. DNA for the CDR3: TGTGCCAGCAGCTTTGGAAGCGGGAGGGCGGAAAACATTCAGTACTTC. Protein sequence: CASSFGSGRAENIQYF. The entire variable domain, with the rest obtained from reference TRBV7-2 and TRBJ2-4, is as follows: GAGVSQSPSNKVTEKGKDVELRCDPISGHTALYWYRQSLGQGLEFLIYFQGNSAPDKSGLPSDRFSAERTGGSVSTLTIQRTQQEDSAVYLCASSFGSGRAENIQYFGAGTRLSVL.

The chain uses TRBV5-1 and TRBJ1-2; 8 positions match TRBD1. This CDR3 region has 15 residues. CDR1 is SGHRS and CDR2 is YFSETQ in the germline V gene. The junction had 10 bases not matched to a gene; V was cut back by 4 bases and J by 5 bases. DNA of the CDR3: TGCGCCAGCAGCCATGGACAGGGTCAGGGGTATGGCTACACCTTC. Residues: CASSHGQGQGYGYTF.

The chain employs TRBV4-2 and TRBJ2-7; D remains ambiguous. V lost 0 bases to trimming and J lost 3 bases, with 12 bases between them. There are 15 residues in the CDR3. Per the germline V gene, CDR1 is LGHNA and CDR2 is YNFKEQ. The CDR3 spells CASSQEAVANYEQYF. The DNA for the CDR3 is TGTGCCAGCAGCCAAGAGGCAGTGGCAAACTACGAGCAGTACTTC.

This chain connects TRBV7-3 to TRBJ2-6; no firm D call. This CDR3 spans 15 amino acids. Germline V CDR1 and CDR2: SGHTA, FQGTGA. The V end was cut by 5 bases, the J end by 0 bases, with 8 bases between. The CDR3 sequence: CASSPQDSGANVLTF. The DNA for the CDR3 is TGTGCCAGCAGCCCGCAGGACTCTGGGGCCAACGTCCTGACTTTC.

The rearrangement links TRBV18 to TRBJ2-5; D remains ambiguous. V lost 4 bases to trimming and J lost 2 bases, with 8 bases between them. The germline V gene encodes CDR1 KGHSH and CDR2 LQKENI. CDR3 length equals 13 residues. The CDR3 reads CASSLDGQETQYF. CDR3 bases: TGTGCCAGCTCACTCGACGGGCAAGAGACCCAGTACTTC.

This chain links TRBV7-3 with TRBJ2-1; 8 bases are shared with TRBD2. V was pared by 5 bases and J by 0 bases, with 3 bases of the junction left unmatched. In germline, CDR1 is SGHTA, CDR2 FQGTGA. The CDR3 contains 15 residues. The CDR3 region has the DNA TGTGCCAGCAGCCCGGGAGGGTTCTCCTACAATGAGCAGTTCTTC. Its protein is CASSPGGFSYNEQFF.

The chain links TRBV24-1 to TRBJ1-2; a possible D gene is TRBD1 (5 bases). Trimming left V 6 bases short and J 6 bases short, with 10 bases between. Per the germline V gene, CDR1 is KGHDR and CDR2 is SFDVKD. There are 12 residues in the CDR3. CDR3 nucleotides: TGTGCCACCAGTTTATGGGGCCATGGCTACACCTTC. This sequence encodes CATSLWGHGYTF.

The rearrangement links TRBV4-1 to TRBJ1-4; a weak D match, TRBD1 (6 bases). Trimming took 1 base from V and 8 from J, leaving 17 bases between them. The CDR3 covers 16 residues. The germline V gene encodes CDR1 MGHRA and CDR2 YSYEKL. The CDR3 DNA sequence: TGCGCCAGCAGCCAAGTAGGAACAGGGCCAAAAGAAAAACTGTTTTTT. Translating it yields CASSQVGTGPKEKLFF.

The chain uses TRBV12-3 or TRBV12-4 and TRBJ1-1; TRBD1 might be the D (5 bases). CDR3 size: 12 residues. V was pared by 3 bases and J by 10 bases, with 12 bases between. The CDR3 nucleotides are TGTGCCAGCAGTTTCAGGACAAGTGGAGCTTTCTTT. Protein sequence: CASSFRTSGAFF.

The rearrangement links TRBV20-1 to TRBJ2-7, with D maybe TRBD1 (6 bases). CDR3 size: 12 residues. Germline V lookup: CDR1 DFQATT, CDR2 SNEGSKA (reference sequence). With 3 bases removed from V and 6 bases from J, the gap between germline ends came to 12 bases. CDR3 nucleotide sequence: TGCAGTGCTAGTGGACAGTTTGGCGAGCAGTACTTC. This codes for CSASGQFGEQYF.

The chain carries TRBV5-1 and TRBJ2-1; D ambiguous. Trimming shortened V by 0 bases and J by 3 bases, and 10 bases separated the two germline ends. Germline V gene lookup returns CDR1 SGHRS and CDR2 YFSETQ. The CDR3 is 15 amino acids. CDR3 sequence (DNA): TGCGCCAGCAGCTTGGACGGAGATTTCTACAATGAGCAGTTCTTC. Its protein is CASSLDGDFYNEQFF.

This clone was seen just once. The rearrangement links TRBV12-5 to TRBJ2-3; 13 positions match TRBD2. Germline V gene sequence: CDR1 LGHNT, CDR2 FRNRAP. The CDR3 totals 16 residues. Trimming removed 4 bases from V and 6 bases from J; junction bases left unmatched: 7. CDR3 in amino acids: CASGSTSGGISDTQYF. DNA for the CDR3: TGTGCTAGTGGTTCGACTAGCGGGGGGATTTCGGATACGCAGTATTTT.

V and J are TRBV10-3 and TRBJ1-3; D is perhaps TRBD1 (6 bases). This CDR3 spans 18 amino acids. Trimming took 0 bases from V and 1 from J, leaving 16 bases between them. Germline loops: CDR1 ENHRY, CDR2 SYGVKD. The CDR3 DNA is TGTGCCATCAGTGAGTCGGGGGTCAGGGGAAGGTCTGGAAACACCATATATTTT. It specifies CAISESGVRGRSGNTIYF.

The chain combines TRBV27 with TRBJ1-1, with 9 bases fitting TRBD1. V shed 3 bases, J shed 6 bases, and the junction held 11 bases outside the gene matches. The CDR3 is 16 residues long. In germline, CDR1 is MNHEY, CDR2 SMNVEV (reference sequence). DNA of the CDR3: TGTGCCAGCAGTTTTGGGTCCGAGGGACAGGGCTCTGAAGCTTTCTTT. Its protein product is CASSFGSEGQGSEAFF.

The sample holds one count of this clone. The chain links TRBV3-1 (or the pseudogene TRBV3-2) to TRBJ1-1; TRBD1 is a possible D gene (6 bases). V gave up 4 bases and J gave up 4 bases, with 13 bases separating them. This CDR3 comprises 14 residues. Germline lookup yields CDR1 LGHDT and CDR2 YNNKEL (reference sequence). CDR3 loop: CASSLQGKITEAFF. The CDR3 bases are TGTGCCAGCAGCCTTCAGGGGAAGATCACTGAAGCTTTCTTT.

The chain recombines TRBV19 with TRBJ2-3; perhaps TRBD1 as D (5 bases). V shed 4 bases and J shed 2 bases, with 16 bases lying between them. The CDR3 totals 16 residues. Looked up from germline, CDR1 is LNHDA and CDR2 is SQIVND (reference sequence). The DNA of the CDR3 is TGTGCCAGTAGTACCCCCCAGGGTCTCTTCACAGATACGCAGTATTTT. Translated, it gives CASSTPQGLFTDTQYF.